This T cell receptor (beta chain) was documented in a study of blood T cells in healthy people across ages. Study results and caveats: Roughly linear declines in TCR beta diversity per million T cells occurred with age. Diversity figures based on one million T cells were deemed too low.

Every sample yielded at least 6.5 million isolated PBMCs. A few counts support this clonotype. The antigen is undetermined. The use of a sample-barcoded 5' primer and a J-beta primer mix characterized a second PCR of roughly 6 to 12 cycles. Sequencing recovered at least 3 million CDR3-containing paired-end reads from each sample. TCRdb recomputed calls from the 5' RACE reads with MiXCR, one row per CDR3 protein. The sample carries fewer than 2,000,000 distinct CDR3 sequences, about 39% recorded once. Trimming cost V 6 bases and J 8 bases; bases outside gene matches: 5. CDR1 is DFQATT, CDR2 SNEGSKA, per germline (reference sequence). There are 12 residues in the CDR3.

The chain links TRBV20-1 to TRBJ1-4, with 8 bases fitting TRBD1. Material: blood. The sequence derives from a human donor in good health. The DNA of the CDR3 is TGCAGTGCGCATGGACAGGGAGAAAAACTGTTTTTT. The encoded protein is CSAHGQGEKLFF.